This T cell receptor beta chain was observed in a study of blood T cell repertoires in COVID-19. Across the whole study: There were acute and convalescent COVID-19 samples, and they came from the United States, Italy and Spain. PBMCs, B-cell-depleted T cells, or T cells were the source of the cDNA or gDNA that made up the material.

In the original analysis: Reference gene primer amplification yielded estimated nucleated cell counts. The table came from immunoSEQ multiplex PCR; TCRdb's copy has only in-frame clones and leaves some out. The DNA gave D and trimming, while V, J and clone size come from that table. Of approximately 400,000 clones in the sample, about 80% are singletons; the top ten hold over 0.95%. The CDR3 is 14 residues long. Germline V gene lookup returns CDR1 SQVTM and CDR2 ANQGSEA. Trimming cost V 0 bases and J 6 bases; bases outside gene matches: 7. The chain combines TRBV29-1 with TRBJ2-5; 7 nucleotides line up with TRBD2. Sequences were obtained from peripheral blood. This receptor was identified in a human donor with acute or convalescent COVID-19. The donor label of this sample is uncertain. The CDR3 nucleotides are TGCAGCGTTGAAGATGTAAGCGGGGCAAAGACCCAGTACTTC. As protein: CSVEDVSGAKTQYF.